These 17 T cell receptor beta chains were all obtained from the same sample, sequenced in a study of T cells in Graves' hyperthyroidism and ophthalmopathy. From RNA transcripts, TCR beta CDR3 regions were amplified. Carried out on the TCR CDR3, a first-round RT-PCR used the HTBI primer set. TCRdb processed the multiplex PCR reads anew with MiXCR; each CDR3 protein has one entry. This sample has about 640,000 distinct CDR3 sequences, with 20% to 25% found just once. What was sequenced was blood. Source of these receptors: a man younger than 40 with Graves' ophthalmopathy.

This clonotype was detected a few times. The CDR3 DNA follows: TGTGCCAGCAGCCCCAGAGGGACTAGCGGGAGGATCGGTGAGCAGTTCTTC. This encodes CASSPRGTSGRIGEQFF. The rearrangement uses TRBV5-8 and TRBJ2-1, with 15 bases matching TRBD2. The junction had 11 bases not matched to a gene; V was cut back by 4 bases and J by 9 bases. Germline loops: CDR1 SGHTS, CDR2 YDEGEE. The length of the CDR3 is 17 residues.

This clonotype was seen a few times. The chain carries TRBV5-1 and TRBJ2-7; D gene uncertain. Trimming pared 5 bases from V and 1 base from J, leaving 16 bases between. The CDR3 consists of 15 residues. Looked up from germline, CDR1 is SGHRS and CDR2 is YFSETQ. The CDR3 region is CASRLLDDLSYEQYF. Here the CDR3 DNA reads TGCGCCAGCAGGTTATTGGATGACTTATCCTACGAGCAGTACTTC.

The rearrangement uses TRBV20-1 and TRBJ1-2; 7 bases align to TRBD1. V lost 7 bases to trimming and J lost 7 bases; unmatched junction nucleotides: 9. Germline assignment: CDR1 DFQATT and CDR2 SNEGSKA (reference sequence). The CDR3 loop spans 12 amino acids. CDR3 region: CSVLWTGLGYTF. For the CDR3, the DNA is TGCAGTGTTTTATGGACAGGACTTGGCTACACCTTC.

This clonotype was seen ten or more times. This sequence joins TRBV11-2 and TRBJ2-3; TRBD2 aligns across 9 bases. Germline V gene lookup returns CDR1 SGHAT and CDR2 FQNNGV. J gave up 0 bases and V 5 bases, and 9 bases lay outside the gene matches. The CDR3 consists of 17 residues. Here the CDR3 reads CASSQGTSRSSTDTQYF. The CDR3 DNA is TGTGCCAGCAGCCAAGGGACTAGCCGATCGAGCACAGATACGCAGTATTTT.

This clonotype was seen repeatedly, ten times or more. J is TRBJ2-7 and V is TRBV20-1; 11 nucleotides align to TRBD2. The CDR3 is 14 residues long. V lost 6 bases and J lost 3; bases outside the gene matches: 7. The germline V gene encodes CDR1 DFQATT and CDR2 SNEGSKA (reference sequence). The CDR3 DNA reads as TGCAGTGCGACAACGGGACTAGCGGACTACGAGCAGTACTTC. This sequence encodes CSATTGLADYEQYF.

This clonotype was seen only a few times. The CDR3 region is CASSPTGTSGSNTGELFF. As DNA, the CDR3 is TGTGCCAGCAGCCCTACCGGGACTAGCGGTTCGAACACCGGGGAGCTGTTTTTT. The chain combines TRBV3-1 with TRBJ2-2; 11 positions match TRBD2. V lost 4 bases and J lost 0; bases outside the gene matches: 7. The CDR3 is 18 amino acids. Germline lookup yields CDR1 LGHDT and CDR2 YNNKEL (reference sequence).

This clonotype was detected a few times. The V and J genes are TRBV28 and TRBJ2-1; 10 bases match TRBD2. This CDR3 has 18 amino acids. Germline CDR1 MDHEN, CDR2 SYDVKM. V dropped 4 bases and J dropped 4; count of bases not matched to a gene: 13. The CDR3 region has the DNA TGTGCCAGCAGTTCCGCGGCTAGCGGGAGCAGGGGGTACAATGAGCAGTTCTTC. It specifies CASSSAASGSRGYNEQFF.

This clonotype has just a few counts. The chain employs TRBV5-4 and TRBJ2-7; TRBD2 is a possible D gene (5 bases). Trimming stripped 4 bases from V and 2 bases from J, with 16 bases between. Germline CDR1 SGHNT, CDR2 YYREEE (reference sequence). This CDR3 comprises 15 residues. Here the CDR3 reads CASSQGPSSTYEQYF. The CDR3 nucleotides are TGTGCCAGCAGCCAAGGACCTAGCTCGACCTACGAGCAGTACTTC.

This clonotype was counted between two and nine times. The chain carries TRBV27 and TRBJ2-2, with 9 bases identical to TRBD1. The CDR3 sequence is 16 residues long. V lost 8 bases, J lost 6 bases, and 13 bases stayed unmatched. Per germline, CDR1 MNHEY and CDR2 SMNVEV (reference sequence). The CDR3 nucleotides read TGTGCCAGCCGGGACAGGGCTATTTCTTCGGCCGGGGAGCTGTTTTTT. It specifies CASRDRAISSAGELFF.

This chain links TRBV24-1 with TRBJ2-1; TRBD2 matches 13 bases. J lost 10 bases, V lost 4 bases, and 9 bases had no gene match. The CDR3 loop spans 16 amino acids. Germline loops: CDR1 KGHDR, CDR2 SFDVKD. The CDR3 region is CATSDRRLAGGWEQFF. CDR3 nucleotides: TGTGCCACCAGTGACCGAAGACTAGCGGGAGGATGGGAGCAGTTCTTC.

V gene TRBV7-9 combines with J gene TRBJ2-5; D is undetermined. CDR1 and CDR2 from the germline V gene are SEHNR and FQNEAQ (reference sequence). Trimming cost V 1 base and J 6 bases, with 9 bases left between them. The CDR3 has 13 residues. The CDR3 nucleotides are TGTGCCAGCAGCTTAGGATCCTTCAAGACCCAGTACTTC. Amino acid sequence: CASSLGSFKTQYF.

In this sample, this clonotype turned up many times. V usage is TRBV18 and J usage is TRBJ1-1; no firm D call. The CDR3 has 14 amino acids. CDR1 is KGHSH, CDR2 LQKENI, per germline. Trimming left V 5 bases short and J 5 bases short, with 15 bases between. CDR3 bases: TGTGCCAGCTCATTTAACGCGGTTCGGACTGAAGCTTTCTTT. Its translation: CASSFNAVRTEAFF.

This sequence joins TRBV20-1 and TRBJ2-2; TRBD1 is a possible D gene (6 bases). CDR1 is DFQATT and CDR2 is SNEGSKA in the germline V gene (reference sequence). The V and J ends lost 4 bases and 4 bases respectively, with 13 bases between them. The CDR3 is 14 amino acids. The CDR3 DNA is TGCAGTGCTATCCTAGGGGGTAGCACCGGGGAGCTGTTTTTT. This encodes CSAILGGSTGELFF.

There are a few counts of this clonotype. CDR3 nucleotides: TGTGCCAGCAGCCCACGGGGGTGGGGGTACGAGCAGTACTTC. Its translation is CASSPRGWGYEQYF. The V and J genes are TRBV27 and TRBJ2-7; maybe TRBD2 (6 bases). CDR1 is MNHEY, CDR2 SMNVEV, per germline (reference sequence). The CDR3 loop spans 14 amino acids. The ends were cut back, 6 bases at V and 4 bases at J, with 16 bases in the middle.

CDR3 nucleotides: TGTGCCAGCGGGACTGGGACAGACACAGATACGCAGTATTTT. It specifies CASGTGTDTDTQYF. The chain recombines TRBV27 with TRBJ2-3; D is possibly TRBD1 (7 bases). The ends were cut back, 8 bases at V and 2 bases at J, with 14 bases in the middle. CDR1 and CDR2 (germline): MNHEY, SMNVEV (reference sequence). CDR3 length equals 14 residues.

This clonotype was seen only a few times. This rearrangement joins TRBV29-1 to TRBJ2-7; 10 nucleotides line up with TRBD2. Germline CDR1 SQVTM, CDR2 ANQGSEA. V trimming: 2 bases; J trimming: 6 bases; junction bases outside the gene matches: 10. The CDR3 spans 15 residues. CDR3 region: CSVERTSGLLGEQYF. CDR3 DNA sequence: TGCAGCGTTGAAAGGACTAGCGGCCTTTTGGGCGAGCAGTACTTC.

In its sample, this clonotype was seen many times. The chain couples TRBV5-1 to TRBJ2-7, with D uncertain. This CDR3 spans 14 amino acids. Trimming stripped 4 bases from V and 3 bases from J, with 14 bases between. Germline V gene sequence: CDR1 SGHRS, CDR2 YFSETQ. The CDR3 DNA reads TGCGCCAGCAGCCCAGAGGCTGAAATCTACGAGCAGTACTTC. Translating gives CASSPEAEIYEQYF. Filled out from reference TRBV5-1 and TRBJ2-7, the complete variable domain reads KAGVTQTPRYLIKTRGQQVTLSCSPISGHRSVSWYQQTPGQGLQFLFEYFSETQRNKGNFPGRFSGRQFSNSRSEMNVSTLELGDSALYLCASSPEAEIYEQYFGPGTRLTVT.